This is a list of T cell receptor beta chains from one sample in a study of blood T cell repertoires in COVID-19. Here immunoSEQ multiplex PCR was the method, and the copy in TCRdb shows in-frame clones only, minus some. The repertoire holds more than 200,000 clones, 88% seen once, with about 1.3% in the top ten. Sequenced sample: peripheral blood. The receptors here all came from a man older than 75 with acute or convalescent COVID-19. The CDR3 runs from the conserved cysteine through the conserved F or W. The D gene is left open where the match is weak. Clone size appears in some rows only: once, few, many, or a class for an expanded clone.

clone_size j_call v_call d_call cdr3_nt cdr3_aa
NA TRBJ1-1 TRBV29-1 TRBD1 TGCAGCGTTGGTCAGGACAGGGCGAGCACTGAAGCTTTCTTT CSVGQDRASTEAFF
NA TRBJ1-3 TRBV16 NA TGTGCCAGCAGCCAATCGAGTCGTGGCTCTGGAAACACCATATATTTT CASSQSSRGSGNTIYF
NA TRBJ1-6 TRBV18 TRBD1 TGTGCCAGCTCACCTTCGGACAGGGTTTATAATTCACCCCTCCACTTT CASSPSDRVYNSPLHF
NA TRBJ1-1 TRBV19 TRBD1 TGTGCCAGTAGTGAATGGACAGGGGGCCTCTTTAACACTGAAGCTTTCTTT CASSEWTGGLFNTEAFF
NA TRBJ1-2 TRBV5-1 NA TGCGCCAGCAGCGAGCCTGGGAGGTACTATGGCTACACCTTC CASSEPGRYYGYTF
NA TRBJ1-4 TRBV18 NA TGTGCCAGCTCACCAGGGCTGAGTGAAAAACTGTTTTTT CASSPGLSEKLFF
once TRBJ1-6 TRBV25-1 TRBD1 TGTGCCAGCAGCCTGACAGGGGGGCGGTATAATTCACCCCTCCACTTT CASSLTGGRYNSPLHF
NA TRBJ2-7 TRBV7-2 TRBD1 TGTGCCAGCAGCCCTAGGGGTCCCGGGACAGGGGCTTTGCAGTACTTC CASSPRGPGTGALQYF
NA TRBJ1-1 TRBV19 TRBD1 TGTGCCAGTAGGGGGGACAGGCCCAACACTGAAGCTTTCTTT CASRGDRPNTEAFF
NA TRBJ1-2 TRBV5-6 NA TGTGCCAGCAGCTTGGGACTCCATAACTATGGCTACACCTTC CASSLGLHNYGYTF
NA TRBJ2-6 TRBV5-1 NA TGCGCCAGCAGCGAGCCCGCGGCCAACGTCCTGACTTTC CASSEPAANVLTF
NA TRBJ2-5 TRBV6-6 NA TGTGCCAGCAGTTCCCGGACAGTCCGGTACCAAGAGACCCAGTACTTC CASSSRTVRYQETQYF
once TRBJ1-4 TRBV28 NA TGTGCCAGCAGTTTAACCGGGGGGCTTGCAACTAATGAAAAACTGTTTTTT CASSLTGGLATNEKLFF
NA TRBJ2-3 TRBV7-3 TRBD2 TGTGCCAGCAGTGGGGGACTAGCGGGCACAGATACGCAGTATTTT CASSGGLAGTDTQYF
few TRBJ1-1 TRBV6-4 NA TGTGCCAGCAGTGACTCGGAGGGCACTGAAGCTTTCTTT CASSDSEGTEAFF
NA TRBJ2-3 TRBV6-5 TRBD2 TGTGCCAGCAGAAGAGCGGGGGGGACCGATACGCAGTATTTT CASRRAGGTDTQYF
NA TRBJ1-6 TRBV9 TRBD1 TGTGCCAGCAGCGGGGACAGCTTTAATTCACCCCTCCACTTT CASSGDSFNSPLHF
NA TRBJ1-2 TRBV5-1 NA TGCGCCAGCAGCTCGGACAGTCAAGACTTTAACTATGGCTACACCTTC CASSSDSQDFNYGYTF
NA TRBJ2-7 TRBV11-2 NA TGTGCCAGCAGCTCCAGGTTTTCGGGGTTGGACGAGCAGTACTTC CASSSRFSGLDEQYF
NA TRBJ2-7 TRBV7-2 NA TGTGCCAGCAGCTTAGCGTCGAGCACCTACGAGCAGTACTTC CASSLASSTYEQYF
NA TRBJ2-5 TRBV12-3/TRBV12-4 NA TGTGCCAGCAGTTTTGACAACCGAGAGACCCAGTACTTC CASSFDNRETQYF
NA TRBJ1-5 TRBV19 NA TGTGCCAGTAGGGGAGGGGGGCTTATTAGTCAGCCCCAGCATTTT CASRGGGLISQPQHF
NA TRBJ1-2 TRBV3-1/TRBV3-2 TRBD1 TGTGCCAGCAGCCAGGACAGGGCGGACTATGGCTACACCTTC CASSQDRADYGYTF
NA TRBJ2-7 TRBV19 TRBD2 TGTGCCAGTAGTCCGCTAGCGGGGGGAAAGTACGAGCAGTACTTC CASSPLAGGKYEQYF
medium-sized TRBJ1-1 TRBV7-2 NA TGTGCCAGCAGCTGGGGAGGGAGGAACACTGAAGCTTTCTTT CASSWGGRNTEAFF
NA TRBJ1-3 TRBV21-1 NA TGTGCCAGCAGCAAAGGGCCCGGGGGAAACACCATATATTTT CASSKGPGGNTIYF
NA TRBJ2-5 TRBV6-6 NA TGTGCCAGCAGTTACTACACGAAAGAGACCCAGTACTTC CASSYYTKETQYF
NA TRBJ1-3 TRBV3-1/TRBV3-2 NA TGTGCCAGCACAGGGGTCGGCTCTGGAAACACCATATATTTT CASTGVGSGNTIYF
NA TRBJ1-5 TRBV9 NA TGTGCCAGCAGCGTAGGGGTCGGAGGACAGCCCCAGCATTTT CASSVGVGGQPQHF
NA TRBJ1-4 TRBV11-2 TRBD1 TGTGCCAGCAGCCCCCTCGACAGGGGAACTAATGGAAAACTGTTTTTT CASSPLDRGTNGKLFF
NA TRBJ2-1 TRBV24-1 TRBD2 TGTGCCACCAGCCCCCGACTAGCGGGAGGTGAGCAGTTCTTC CATSPRLAGGEQFF
NA TRBJ1-1 TRBV7-2 TRBD1 TGTGCCAGCAGCCACCGGGACAGGGACAATACTGAAGCTTTCTTT CASSHRDRDNTEAFF
NA TRBJ1-2 TRBV3-1/TRBV3-2 NA TGTGCCAGCAGCCCAGACCGAGCTAACTATGGCTACACCTTC CASSPDRANYGYTF
NA TRBJ2-3 TRBV5-1 NA TGCGCCAGCAGCTTGGGTGGGGGAGGAGATACGCAGTATTTT CASSLGGGGDTQYF
NA TRBJ2-7 TRBV5-1 TRBD1 TGCGCCAGCAGCTTGGTGTCTGGGACAGGGGACGGCGAGCAGTACTTC CASSLVSGTGDGEQYF
NA TRBJ1-2 TRBV19 NA TGTGCCAGTAGTTGGGGGGGCCCCTATGGCTACACCTTC CASSWGGPYGYTF
NA TRBJ1-4 TRBV6-5 TRBD1 TGTGCCAGCAGTACGGACAGGGAACTTGAAAAACTGTTTTTT CASSTDRELEKLFF
NA TRBJ1-4 TRBV13 TRBD1 TGTGCCAGCAGCTTTTCGGGACAGGGGCCTGAAAAACTGTTTTTT CASSFSGQGPEKLFF
NA TRBJ2-4 TRBV5-4 TRBD1 TGTGCCAGCAGCCCGGGACAGCTCTTCCTTCAGTACTTC CASSPGQLFLQYF
NA TRBJ1-3 TRBV7-2 NA TGTGCCAGCAGCTTAGGGAGAGGGGGCTCTGGAAACACCATATATTTT CASSLGRGGSGNTIYF
once TRBJ2-3 TRBV7-3 NA TGTGCCAGCAGCCCGGGACTGACGAGCACAGATACGCAGTATTTT CASSPGLTSTDTQYF
once TRBJ2-1 TRBV6-5 NA TGTGCCAGCACGCCGTTGACTAGTTCATCCAATGAGCAGTTCTTC CASTPLTSSSNEQFF
NA TRBJ2-7 TRBV18 TRBD1 TGTGCCAGCTCACGATCCGGGACAGGGGCCTACGAGCAGTACTTC CASSRSGTGAYEQYF
few TRBJ2-7 TRBV28 TRBD1 TGTGCCAGCAGACCCCTGGACAGGGTAGCCTACGAGCAGTACTTC CASRPLDRVAYEQYF
NA TRBJ2-5 TRBV18 NA TGTGCCAGCTCACCAGATCGTGGCGGAGAGACCCAGTACTTC CASSPDRGGETQYF
NA TRBJ2-1 TRBV15 NA TGTGCCACCAGCAGGGAACCTCAGGGTTGGGATGAGCAGTTCTTC CATSREPQGWDEQFF
NA TRBJ1-5 TRBV7-6 TRBD1 TGTGCCAGCAGCTCCGGGACAGGGGGCAATCAGCCCCAGCATTTT CASSSGTGGNQPQHF
NA TRBJ2-1 TRBV7-2 TRBD2 TGTGCCAGCAGCCCACGGACTAGCGGGACGTACAATGAGCAGTTCTTC CASSPRTSGTYNEQFF
NA TRBJ1-1 TRBV11-3 NA TGTGCCAGCAGCTTGATGAGGTACACTGAAGCTTTCTTT CASSLMRYTEAFF
NA TRBJ2-5 TRBV5-1 NA TGCGCCAGCAGCCCCAGGATTGAAGAGACCCAGTACTTC CASSPRIEETQYF
once TRBJ2-1 TRBV19 TRBD2 TGTGCCAGTAGTAAACTAGCGGGACACAATGAGCAGTTCTTC CASSKLAGHNEQFF
NA TRBJ1-1 TRBV5-6 NA TGTGCCAGCAGCCTCCGTCAGAACATGAACACTGAAGCTTTCTTT CASSLRQNMNTEAFF
NA TRBJ1-2 TRBV6-5 NA TGTGCCAGCAGAAGCGTACAGGGCTACTATGGCTACACCTTC CASRSVQGYYGYTF
NA TRBJ2-7 TRBV12-3/TRBV12-4 NA TGTGCCAGCAAGACTGTTAACTACGAGCAGTACTTC CASKTVNYEQYF
once TRBJ2-1 TRBV5-1 TRBD1 TGCGCCAGCAGCTCCGACAGGGCCTACAATGAGCAGTTCTTC CASSSDRAYNEQFF
NA TRBJ1-4 TRBV5-5 NA TGTGCCAGCAGCATCTTGCGGGGGGTCAATGAAAAACTGTTTTTT CASSILRGVNEKLFF
few TRBJ2-7 TRBV5-1 NA TGCGCCAGCAGCCTTCTTCAACAGGGACCGGGCTACGAGCAGTACTTC CASSLLQQGPGYEQYF
NA TRBJ1-3 TRBV3-1/TRBV3-2 NA TGTGCCAGCAGCCCCCACGCGGACACCATATATTTT CASSPHADTIYF
once TRBJ1-2 TRBV10-3 TRBD1 TGTGCCATCTTAGGGGACAGGGGCCTTGGCTACACCTTC CAILGDRGLGYTF
once TRBJ2-3 TRBV9 NA TGTGCCAGCAGCGTGACGACAGGGGAGGGTTTGAATACGCAGTATTTT CASSVTTGEGLNTQYF